This TCR beta chain was captured in a study of T-cell reconstitution after alpha-beta-depleted transplantation in children. Unmatched junction bases numbered 13, after V lost 0 bases and J lost 2 bases. Germline CDR1 reads LGHDT; CDR2 reads YNNKEL (reference sequence). The CDR3 sequence is 22 residues long. TCRbeta library preparation incorporated unique molecular identifiers. Each CDR3 protein gets one entry after TCRdb re-called the PCR reads with MiXCR. Of 170,000 or so distinct CDR3 sequences in the sample, about 6.4% were seen once. The table lists this clonotype with a few counts. The input for sequencing was PBMCs from the stem cell graft donor, taken from the stem cell graft. The source of this sequence is a human donor who donated a stem cell graft to a child with Wiskott-Aldrich syndrome. This chain links TRBV3-1 with TRBJ2-1; 16 nucleotides match TRBD2. In nucleotides, the CDR3 is TGTGCCAGCAGCCAAGAATTCAGCCGCCAAGGGACTAGCGGGAGGGCCTACAATGAGCAGTTCTTC. Protein sequence: CASSQEFSRQGTSGRAYNEQFF.